This note documents a single T cell receptor beta chain sequence. This specimen comes from a study of blood T cell repertoires in COVID-19. As for the study in general: The study drew acute and convalescent COVID-19 samples from the United States, Italy and Spain. In each case, the material was cDNA or gDNA derived from T cells, B-cell-depleted T cells, or PBMCs.

Trimming cost V 3 bases and J 8 bases; bases outside gene matches: 11. Per germline, CDR1 SGHTA and CDR2 FQGTGA. The CDR3 totals 16 residues. Using immunoSEQ multiplex PCR, the repertoire was profiled, and TCRdb retains in-frame clones only, with some absent. The repertoire has under 200,000 clones, more than 75% of them found once; the top ten carry 7%. This sequence was found in a woman aged 45 to 65 who had recovered from COVID-19. The V and J genes are TRBV7-3 and TRBJ1-3, with 9 nucleotides matching TRBD1. Sample: PBMCs or T cells enriched from blood (not recorded which). The CDR3 nucleotides read TGTGCCAGCAGCTTTCCACCTCCGGGACAGGGAGACACCATATATTTT. Encoded protein: CASSFPPPGQGDTIYF.